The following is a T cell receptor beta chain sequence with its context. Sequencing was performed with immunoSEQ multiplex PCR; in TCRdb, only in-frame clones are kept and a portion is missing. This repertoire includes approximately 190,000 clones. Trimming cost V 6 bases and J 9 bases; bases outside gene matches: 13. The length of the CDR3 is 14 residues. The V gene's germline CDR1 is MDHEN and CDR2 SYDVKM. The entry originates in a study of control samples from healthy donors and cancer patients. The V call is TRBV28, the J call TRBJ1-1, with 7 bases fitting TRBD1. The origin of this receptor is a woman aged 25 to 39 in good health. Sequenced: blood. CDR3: CASRFKPQGRKAFF. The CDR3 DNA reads TGTGCCAGCAGATTTAAACCACAGGGGCGGAAAGCTTTCTTT. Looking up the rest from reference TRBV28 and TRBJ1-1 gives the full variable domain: DVKVTQSSRYLVKRTGEKVFLECVQDMDHENMFWYRQDPGLGLRLIYFSYDVKMKEKGDIPEGYSVSREKKERFSLILESASTNQTSMYLCASRFKPQGRKAFFGQGTRLTVV.